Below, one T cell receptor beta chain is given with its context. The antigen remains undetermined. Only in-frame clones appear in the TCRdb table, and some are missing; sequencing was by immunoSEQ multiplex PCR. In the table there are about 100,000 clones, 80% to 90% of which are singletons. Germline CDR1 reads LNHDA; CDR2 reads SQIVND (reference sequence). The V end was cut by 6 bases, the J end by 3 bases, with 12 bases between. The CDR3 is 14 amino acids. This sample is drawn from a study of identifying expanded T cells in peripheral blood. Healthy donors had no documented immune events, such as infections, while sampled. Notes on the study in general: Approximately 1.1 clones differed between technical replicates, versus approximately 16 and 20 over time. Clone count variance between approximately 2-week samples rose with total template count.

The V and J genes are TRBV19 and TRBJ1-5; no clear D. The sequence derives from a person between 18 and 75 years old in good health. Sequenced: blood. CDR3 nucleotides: TGTGCCAGTAGCACCGACGGAAACAATCAGCCCCAGCATTTT. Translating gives CASSTDGNNQPQHF.